This T cell receptor (beta chain) is drawn from a study of blood T cells in healthy people across ages. The CDR3 runs 14 residues. Trimming removed 4 bases at V and 15 bases at J, with 22 bases between. A J-beta primer mix and a sample-barcoded 5' primer were used in a second PCR of about 7 to 11 cycles. TCRdb independently ran MiXCR on the 5' RACE reads; one entry per CDR3 protein. The table lists more than 1,000,000 distinct CDR3 sequences, about 23% of them singletons. Another study also made use of these data, one on T cells of mothers and their children. That source reports: Over 10 million reads per mother and about 3 million per child were obtained.

Sequencing input: blood. The J gene is TRBJ1-5, the V gene TRBV12-3 or TRBV12-4, with D possibly matching TRBD1 (6 bases). The source of this sequence is a girl aged 2-10 years in good health. Here the CDR3 reads CASSSHLSQGSGHF. The CDR3 DNA sequence: TGTGCCAGCAGTTCCCATCTATCTCAGGGGAGTGGGCATTTT.